The 29 T cell receptor beta chains below come from one sample, sequenced in a study of blood T cells in healthy people across ages (dated by TCRdb to the mid-2010s). Library creation used 5' RACE. Sequencing relied on an Illumina HiSeq 2500. A second 7 to 11 cycle PCR used a sample-barcoded 5' primer and a J-beta primer mix. TCRdb applied fastp at Q25 and MiXCR to the public reads, then kept only in-frame beta chains. A single entry per CDR3 protein holds the most common genes and DNA from its merged rows. The sample table holds roughly 1.5 million distinct CDR3 sequences, of which under 55% were seen once. The biggest ten clones account for over 3.5% of the sample. Material: blood. The receptors originated from a woman under 30 in good health.

The CDR3 coding sequence is TGTGCCAGCAGCTTAACTGGGCCCACCGGGACCTACGAGCAGTACTTC. This translates into CASSLTGPTGTYEQYF. This chain connects TRBV7-3 to TRBJ2-7; perhaps TRBD2 as D (5 bases). This CDR3 is built from 16 residues. Looked up from germline, CDR1 is SGHTA and CDR2 is FQGTGA. The ends were cut back, 0 bases at V and 2 bases at J, with 14 bases in the middle.

This clonotype was recorded a few times. The DNA for the CDR3 is TGCAGTGCCCGGGGGCCCGGGCAAGAGACCCAGTACTTC. It encodes CSARGPGQETQYF. This chain links TRBV20-1 with TRBJ2-5; D may be TRBD1 or TRBD2 (6 bases each). Per germline, CDR1 DFQATT and CDR2 SNEGSKA (reference sequence). The CDR3 runs to 13 residues. With 6 bases removed from V and 2 bases from J, the gap between germline ends came to 13 bases.

This clonotype appeared a few times. The chain carries TRBV5-1 and TRBJ2-7, with D possibly being TRBD1 (5 bases). The germline V gene has CDR1 SGHRS and CDR2 YFSETQ. Trimming took 4 bases from V and 3 from J, leaving 14 bases between them. This CDR3 region has 14 residues. As DNA, the CDR3 is TGCGCCAGCAGCGTTCAGTCAGGGAACTACGAGCAGTACTTC. This sequence encodes CASSVQSGNYEQYF.

The chain recombines TRBV6-5 with TRBJ1-1, with 8 bases aligning to TRBD1. The CDR3 extends over 18 amino acids. V was pared by 0 bases and J by 1 base, with 10 bases of the junction left unmatched. Per germline, CDR1 MNHEY and CDR2 SVGAGI. CDR3 residues: CASSYSRWGRGQNTEAFF. CDR3 sequence (DNA): TGTGCCAGCAGTTACTCGAGGTGGGGCAGGGGGCAGAACACTGAAGCTTTCTTT.

The J gene is TRBJ2-1, the V gene TRBV7-2, with 8 bases matching TRBD2. Germline CDR1 SGHTA, CDR2 FQGNSA. Unmatched junction bases numbered 5, after V lost 6 bases and J lost 1 base. This CDR3 has 15 residues. CDR3 coding DNA: TGTGCCAGCAGACTTAGCGGGGCTTCCTACAATGAGCAGTTCTTC. It codes for CASRLSGASYNEQFF.

The V and J genes are TRBV7-6 and TRBJ2-2; 9 nucleotides match TRBD2. Germline values: CDR1 SGHVS, CDR2 FNYEAQ. Trimming at V came to 5 bases and at J to 6 bases, leaving 13 bases not matched to a gene. This CDR3 is built from 17 residues. The CDR3 DNA reads TGTGCCAGCAGCCCACGGACTAGCGATGCGAGGGCCGGGGAGCTGTTTTTT. It encodes CASSPRTSDARAGELFF.

Remarks on this clonotype: A much larger clone differs by one base, so this may be a read error. The chain combines TRBV27 with TRBJ2-4; possible D gene TRBD1, 6 bases. The J call is uncertain, as TRBJ2-7 better fits the DNA end. This CDR3 spans 13 amino acids. Looked up from germline, CDR1 is MNHEY and CDR2 is SMNVEV (reference sequence). Here the CDR3 reads CASSHGQIYEQYF. The CDR3 coding sequence is TGTGCCAGCAGTCACGGACAGATCTACGAGCAGTACTTC.

This chain's CDR3 is CASSQEWKIFYEQYF. The CDR3, as DNA: TGCGCCAGCAGCCAAGAATGGAAGATCTTCTACGAGCAGTACTTC. This chain joins TRBV4-3 and TRBJ2-5, with D unresolved. The DNA matches TRBJ2-7 better at its end, which makes the J call doubtful. CDR1 LGHNA and CDR2 YSLEER come from the germline V gene. This CDR3 has 15 residues.

V usage is TRBV18 and J usage is TRBJ1-4; no clear D. The CDR3 runs 13 residues. Trimming cost V 0 bases and J 4 bases, with 3 bases left between them. The germline gives CDR1 KGHSH, CDR2 LQKENI. The CDR3 sequence: CASSPPVNEKLFF. The DNA of the CDR3 is TGTGCCAGCTCACCACCGGTTAATGAAAAACTGTTTTTT.

This clonotype was observed a few times. The gene calls are TRBV11-2 and TRBJ2-3; D unresolved. The V gene lost 6 bases and the J gene lost 8 bases, with 15 bases spanning the gap. Per germline, CDR1 SGHAT and CDR2 FQNNGV. CDR3 length: 13 residues. The CDR3 DNA sequence: TGTGCCAGCAGTGATCGTTCGTTCGTTACGCAGTATTTT. Translation: CASSDRSFVTQYF.

To note about this clonotype: One junction end does not reproduce the germline sequence, and a read error may be involved. The rearrangement joins TRBV11-2 to TRBJ2-7; the match to TRBD2 covers 12 bases. This CDR3 comprises 14 residues. Germline CDR1 reads SGHAT; CDR2 reads FQNNGV. The DNA for the CDR3 is TGTGCCGGCAGCCCGACTAGCGGGGGCTACGAGCAGTACTTC. Protein product: CAGSPTSGGYEQYF.

The rearrangement joins TRBV12-3 or TRBV12-4 to TRBJ2-5; no definite D call. The CDR3 has 13 amino acids. The ends were cut back, 5 bases at V and 4 bases at J, with 11 bases in the middle. The CDR3 region is CASSPNSPETQYF. The CDR3 DNA follows: TGTGCCAGCAGTCCCAACAGCCCAGAGACCCAGTACTTC.

The chain uses TRBV7-2 and TRBJ2-7, with D uncertain. The J call could be wrong; TRBJ2-5 is a better fit for the DNA end. Germline CDR1 SGHTA, CDR2 FQGNSA. CDR3 length: 12 amino acids. CDR3 nucleotide sequence: TGTGCCAGCAGCCGCCCGAGACAGACCCAGTACTTC. Encoded protein: CASSRPRQTQYF.

The chain employs TRBV6-1 and TRBJ2-4, with 7 bases that match TRBD1. After removal of 8 bases from V and 7 bases from J, the junction contained 5 bases not matched to a gene. Germline V gene sequence: CDR1 MNHNS, CDR2 SASEGT. CDR3 length: 12 residues. The CDR3 bases are TGTGCCAGCTTTACAGGGGTGAACATTCAGTACTTC. It translates to CASFTGVNIQYF.

V usage is TRBV6-2 or TRBV6-3 and J usage is TRBJ2-1; 8 bases align to TRBD2. Germline lookup yields CDR1 MNHEY and CDR2 SVGEGT. V lost 4 bases and J lost 5; bases outside the gene matches: 10. The CDR3 totals 16 residues. The chain's CDR3 is CASSSPWAGGNNEQFF. The CDR3 DNA reads TGTGCCAGCAGTTCCCCCTGGGCGGGGGGAAACAATGAGCAGTTCTTC.

The J gene is TRBJ2-7, the V gene TRBV6-5, with TRBD1 as a possible D gene (5 bases). V was cut by 3 bases and J by 5 bases, with 11 bases left in between. Germline V CDR1 and CDR2: MNHEY, SVGAGI. This CDR3 spans 13 amino acids. CDR3 DNA sequence: TGTGCCAGCAGTTATCAACTGGGGCACGAGCAGTACTTC. Amino acid sequence: CASSYQLGHEQYF.

The chain carries TRBV15 and TRBJ1-2; no definite D call. Germline loops: CDR1 LNHNV, CDR2 YYDKDF (reference sequence). V was pared by 2 bases and J by 4 bases, with 17 bases between. The CDR3 is 16 residues long. DNA for the CDR3: TGTGCCACCAGCAGATTTTCGAGTGGGATCGGCTATGGCTACACCTTC. Translated, it gives CATSRFSSGIGYGYTF.

A few counts support this clonotype. This chain uses TRBV20-1 with TRBJ2-5; no clear D gene. V lost 1 base and J 2 bases, leaving 5 bases between the germline ends. The germline V gene encodes CDR1 DFQATT and CDR2 SNEGSKA (reference sequence). The CDR3 runs 12 residues. The CDR3 sequence: CSARVLQETQYF. The CDR3 DNA reads TGCAGTGCTAGAGTATTACAAGAGACCCAGTACTTC.

This chain connects TRBV11-2 to TRBJ2-7; D unresolved. This CDR3 region has 12 residues. V lost 8 bases and J lost 3, with 11 bases in between. CDR1 SGHAT and CDR2 FQNNGV come from the germline V gene. The CDR3 spells CASRALYYEQYF. CDR3 DNA sequence: TGTGCCAGCCGGGCTCTATACTACGAGCAGTACTTC.

J is TRBJ2-1 and V is TRBV24-1; 12 positions agree with TRBD2. Per germline, CDR1 KGHDR and CDR2 SFDVKD. The V and J ends lost 5 bases and 4 bases, in that order; junction bases with no gene match: 5. The CDR3 consists of 16 residues. This CDR3 reads CATSAPTSGSYNEQFF. In DNA, the CDR3 is TGTGCCACCAGTGCCCCGACTAGCGGGAGTTACAATGAGCAGTTCTTC.

The CDR3 nucleotides read TGCGCCAGCAGCCAGATCCCGGAGGCCACTAATGAAAAACTGTTTTTT. It translates to CASSQIPEATNEKLFF. V is TRBV4-3 and J is TRBJ1-4; the D is unclear. The ends were cut back, 3 bases at V and 2 bases at J, with 13 bases in the middle. The germline gives CDR1 LGHNA, CDR2 YSLEER. This CDR3 spans 16 amino acids.

This clonotype has more than one count but fewer than ten. V gene TRBV7-6 combines with J gene TRBJ1-1; unclear D gene. The germline V and J ends were trimmed by 4 bases and 4 bases, with 13 bases remaining between them. The CDR3 extends over 14 amino acids. Looked up from germline, CDR1 is SGHVS and CDR2 is FNYEAQ. The CDR3 sequence is CASSSEPEGTEAFF. CDR3 DNA sequence: TGTGCCAGCAGCTCGGAGCCCGAGGGCACTGAAGCTTTCTTT. Full variable domain (outside the CDR3, taken from reference TRBV7-6 and TRBJ1-1): GAGVSQSPRYKVTKRGQDVALRCDPISGHVSLYWYRQALGQGPEFLTYFNYEAQQDKSGLPNDRFSAERPEGSISTLTIQRTEQRDSAMYRCASSSEPEGTEAFFGQGTRLTVV.

J is TRBJ1-2 and V is TRBV7-2, with D hard to call. V shed 5 bases and J shed 6 bases, with 7 bases lying between them. Germline V gene lookup returns CDR1 SGHTA and CDR2 FQGNSA. This CDR3 region has 11 residues. CDR3 coding DNA: TGTGCCAGCAGCATCGAAAATGGCTACACCTTC. Translating it yields CASSIENGYTF.

The rearrangement uses TRBV29-1 and TRBJ2-1; no clear D gene. Trimming took 4 bases from V and 0 from J, leaving 7 bases between them. The CDR3 runs 13 residues. Germline assignment: CDR1 SQVTM and CDR2 ANQGSEA. The chain's CDR3 is CSVVQRSYNEQFF. In DNA, the CDR3 is TGCAGCGTTGTGCAGCGCTCCTACAATGAGCAGTTCTTC.

Comment on this clonotype: A junction end diverges from the germline sequence, so it may reflect a read error. J is TRBJ2-4 and V is TRBV2, with D possibly being TRBD2 (6 bases). CDR1 and CDR2 (germline): SNHLY, FYNNEI. There are 13 residues in the CDR3. CDR3 protein: CASIERPWGEQYF. The CDR3 coding sequence is TGTGCTAGCATAGAACGGCCCTGGGGGGAGCAGTACTTC. Together with reference TRBV2 and TRBJ2-4, the CDR3 gives the full variable domain: EPEVTQTPSHQVTQMGQEVILRCVPISNHLYFYWYRQILGQKVEFLVSFYNNEISEKSEIFDDQFSVERPDGSNFTLKIRSTKLEDSAMYFCASIERPWGEQYFGAGTRLSVL.

This clonotype was picked up many times. The chain has TRBV4-3 and TRBJ2-1, with D uncertain. CDR3 length: 15 amino acids. Trimming left V 3 bases short and J 2 bases short, with 11 bases between. Per germline, CDR1 LGHNA and CDR2 YSLEER. CDR3 protein: CASSHETSPYNEQFF. In nucleotides, the CDR3 is TGCGCCAGCAGCCATGAGACTTCCCCCTACAATGAGCAGTTCTTC.

V usage is TRBV5-5 and J usage is TRBJ1-4, with no clear D. V lost 4 bases, J lost 0 bases, and 10 bases lay in between. Germline CDR1 reads SGHKS; CDR2 reads YYEKEE (reference sequence). This CDR3 contains 15 residues. The CDR3 sequence: CASSQQIATNEKLFF. CDR3 DNA sequence: TGTGCCAGCAGCCAACAGATTGCAACTAATGAAAAACTGTTTTTT.

This clonotype was seen at least ten times. The V call is TRBV12-3 or TRBV12-4, the J call TRBJ2-7; 11 nucleotides line up with TRBD2. The V segment lost 6 bases and the J segment 1 base; nucleotides outside the gene matches: 2. The CDR3 runs to 14 residues. The CDR3 region has the DNA TGTGCCAGCAGCCTAGCGGGGGGTTCCTACGAGCAGTACTTC. It is translated as CASSLAGGSYEQYF.

Here the CDR3 reads CASSPSLGYNEQFF. CDR3 nucleotide sequence: TGTGCCAGCAGCCCTTCTCTCGGGTACAATGAGCAGTTCTTC. The chain employs TRBV7-2 and TRBJ2-1; D unresolved. The germline V and J ends were trimmed by 5 bases and 4 bases, with 12 bases remaining between them. The CDR3 sequence is 14 residues long. Germline V gene data show CDR1 as SGHTA and CDR2 as FQGNSA.